Below, one T cell receptor (beta chain) is given with its context. Antigen specificity is unknown. The sample comes from a study of Ad26.COV2.S vaccination and SARS-CoV-2 variants. Study-level background: Intramuscular Ad26.COV2.S doses were given once or twice, 56 days apart.

Libraries were prepared by immunoSEQ multiplex PCR; TCRdb keeps only in-frame clonotypes and omits some of them. The sample lists fewer than 400,000 clones; around 83% were seen once. The CDR3 runs to 16 residues. V was trimmed by 2 bases and J by 2 bases, leaving 13 bases between them. CDR1 MNHNS and CDR2 SASEGT come from the germline V gene. Whole-study findings and limits: Placebo recipients trailed vaccine recipients in spike-specific TCR breadth.

Treatment noted: around 19 received Ad26.COV2.S at low or high dose, single or two shots; a few received placebo; per-sample allocation not given. Vaccine and placebo recipients were sampled on day 63 after the first injection. The chain employs TRBV6-1 and TRBJ1-5; no clear D. The receptor comes from a person between 18 and 65 years old who received the Ad26.COV2.S COVID-19 vaccine or a placebo. Sample: peripheral blood, taken in a trial of Ad26.COV2.S vaccine versus placebo. The chain's CDR3 is CASSELDGRGNQPQHF. In DNA form, the CDR3 reads TGTGCCAGCAGTGAACTTGATGGCAGAGGCAATCAGCCCCAGCATTTT.